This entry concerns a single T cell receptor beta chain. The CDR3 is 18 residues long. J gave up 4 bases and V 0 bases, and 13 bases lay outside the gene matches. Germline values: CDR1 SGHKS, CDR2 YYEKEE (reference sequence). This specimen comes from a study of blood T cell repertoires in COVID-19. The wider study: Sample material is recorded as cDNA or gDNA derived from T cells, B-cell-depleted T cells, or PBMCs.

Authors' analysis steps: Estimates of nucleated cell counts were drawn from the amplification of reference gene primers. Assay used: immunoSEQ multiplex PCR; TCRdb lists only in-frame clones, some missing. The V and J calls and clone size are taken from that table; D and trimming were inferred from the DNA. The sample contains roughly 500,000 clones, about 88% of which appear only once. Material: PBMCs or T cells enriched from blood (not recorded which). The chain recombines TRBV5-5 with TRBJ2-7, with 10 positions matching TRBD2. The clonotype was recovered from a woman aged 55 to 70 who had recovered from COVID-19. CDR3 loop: CASSLGPSGGTPPYEQYV. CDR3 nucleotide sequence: TGTGCCAGCAGCTTGGGGCCTAGCGGGGGCACCCCTCCATACGAGCAGTACGTC.